This entry describes one T cell receptor beta chain. This clone appeared a single time. This receptor's antigen is unknown. Within one base of it there is no much larger clone, and no base qualities were kept. This sample is part of a study of blood T cell repertoires in COVID-19 (dated by TCRdb to 2018 to 2021). In terms of the full investigation: Samples from collaborators originated in the United States, Italy and Spain and spanned both the acute and convalescent phases of COVID-19. The dataset comprised deeply sampled blood TCRbeta repertoires from subjects exposed to, actively infected with, or recovered from COVID-19. Where available, HLA class I and class II types were taken from metadata supplied by the sample provider and were not determined by assay-based typing. The samples were drawn from the first 160 participants of the ongoing ImmuneRACE study and from 1,254 subjects provided by 6 global collaborators. The sample metadata nearly always contained a de-identified subject ID, COVID-19 status, age in years and sex. The material from the prospective study consisted of cDNA or gDNA derived from T cells, B-cell-depleted T cells, or PBMCs. The repertoires were released in a freely available public database meant as a resource for research on the immune response to SARS-CoV-2. General study outcomes and caveats: Clinical and demographic metadata were provided uncurated, with the amount varying by source and participant.

CDR1 and CDR2, looked up from the germline V gene, are MRHNA and SNTAGT. Reading from cysteine to phenylalanine, the CDR3 counts 14 amino acids. The retained sequence is limited to the CDR3, 42 bases, with the frame set at the first base. Relative to germline, V is missing 4 bases and J is missing 4 bases, with 1 base of the junction outside any gene match. One collaborating source in Seattle enrolled patients during active infection and followed them longitudinally through the course of disease. Whole blood was collected in K2EDTA tubes by collaborating institutions according to the institutions' own protocols. Collaborator samples were shipped for TCRbeta analysis as frozen whole blood, isolated PBMCs, or DNA extracted from either sample type. The immunoSEQ Assay, a bias-controlled multiplex PCR, was used to amplify TCRbeta CDR3 regions from genomic DNA. As for the authors' bioinformatics: The number of nucleated cells in each sample was estimated from the amplification of reference gene primers within the assay. To quantify the absolute abundance of each unique TCRbeta CDR3 rearrangement, sequence reads were collapsed and filtered. Productive Simpson clonality was computed per sample as the square root of Simpson's diversity index over productive rearrangements. The table comes from immuneACCESS by way of TCRdb, which keeps in-frame sequences with V and J called. Part of the clones is missing from these tables; in studies checked, under half for an unresolved V gene and the rest for unknown reasons. From that table come the V and J calls and clone size; the DNA was used to work out D and trimming. This sample lists roughly 180,000 clones; 70% to 90% were detected once. Under 7.5% of the sample belongs to the ten largest clones.

The sequence was collected from a man at least 80 years old with COVID-19, enrolled during active disease. The rearrangement joined TRBV6-4 to TRBJ2-1; 10 of the junction bases match TRBD2. Material for sequencing was peripheral blood. Here the CDR3 is given as CASSASGGYNEQFF. In nucleotides, the sequence is TGTGCCAGCAGTGCTAGCGGGGGTTACAATGAGCAGTTCTTC.